This T cell receptor beta chain was recovered during a study of cytomegalovirus exposure and HLA in healthy donors. Study-level results: 16,951 TCR beta sequences were associated with HLA alleles at 0.05 false discovery rate in a later analysis. Analyses of presence/absence relied on an assumption of roughly uniform sequencing depth across donors.

PCR involved 60 Vbeta and 13 Jbeta primers. Sequencing used immunoSEQ multiplex PCR; TCRdb keeps in-frame clones, though not all of them. The top ten hold roughly 3.2% of the sample, which has some 110,000 clones, around 70% seen once. As to this clone: Its cognate antigen is unknown.

The CDR3 covers 15 residues. Germline V gene sequence: CDR1 SNHLY, CDR2 FYNNEI. The V gene end was trimmed by 7 bases and the J gene end by 0 bases; junction bases not matched to a gene: 4. As for the donors, each was a healthy bone marrow donor. The rearrangement links TRBV2 to TRBJ1-5, with 9 bases fitting TRBD1. The TCR sequence derives from a man aged 25 to 40 in good health and CMV-seronegative. The material sequenced was PBMCs. The CDR3: CASTGDRVSNQPQHF. Here the CDR3 DNA reads TGTGCCAGCACCGGGGACAGGGTTAGCAATCAGCCCCAGCATTTT.